This entry lists 14 T cell receptor beta chains sequenced from one sample in a study of blood T cell repertoires in COVID-19. Clones were sequenced by immunoSEQ multiplex PCR, and TCRdb holds only the in-frame ones, with some missing. This sample has tens of thousands of clones, with 75% to 85% found just once. Sequencing input: peripheral blood. These receptors originate from a woman between 65 and 79 years old with acute or convalescent COVID-19.

The chain carries TRBV28 and TRBJ1-5; TRBD1 agrees at 10 bases. Germline values: CDR1 MDHEN, CDR2 SYDVKM. Germline trimming cut 4 bases from V and 7 bases from J; bases unmatched to any gene: 7. This CDR3 has 15 residues. CDR3 in DNA: TGTGCCAGCAGTTCCTTGACAGGGGGCGACCAGCCCCAGCATTTT. This gives the protein CASSSLTGGDQPQHF.

The rearrangement joins TRBV7-2 to TRBJ2-1, with D perhaps TRBD2 (6 bases). The CDR3 covers 14 residues. Deletions cut 5 bases from V and 2 bases from J, with 10 bases between. CDR1 is SGHTA and CDR2 is FQGNSA in the germline V gene. In DNA, the CDR3 is TGTGCCAGCAGCACCGGGACTCCCTACAATGAGCAGTTCTTC. Amino acid sequence: CASSTGTPYNEQFF.

The CDR3 spells CASSIMVVKGRSSTDTQYF. In DNA form, the CDR3 reads TGTGCCAGTAGTATAATGGTCGTGAAGGGGCGATCTAGCACAGATACGCAGTATTTT. This chain uses TRBV19 with TRBJ2-3; D perhaps matches TRBD1 (5 bases). CDR1 LNHDA and CDR2 SQIVND come from the germline V gene (reference sequence). The CDR3 has 19 residues. V was cut by 2 bases and J by 0 bases, with 21 bases left in between.

This clone has a handful of counts. The V and J genes are TRBV7-9 and TRBJ2-4; weak D call: TRBD1 (6 bases). From germline, CDR1 is SEHNR and CDR2 FQNEAQ (reference sequence). The CDR3 runs to 15 residues. V dropped 5 bases and J dropped 3 bases, with 14 bases sitting between them. The CDR3: CASSQRRQDKNIQYF. As DNA, the CDR3 is TGTGCCAGCAGCCAGAGGAGACAGGACAAAAACATTCAGTACTTC.

This rearrangement joins TRBV6-5 to TRBJ2-6; TRBD2 might be the D (5 bases). The V end was cut by 6 bases, the J end by 0 bases, with 9 bases between. This CDR3 is built from 15 residues. Germline values: CDR1 MNHEY, CDR2 SVGAGI. The CDR3 is CASRLAGSGANVLTF. The CDR3 coding sequence is TGTGCCAGCAGGCTAGCAGGCTCTGGGGCCAACGTCCTGACTTTC.

The J gene is TRBJ1-5, the V gene TRBV7-2; TRBD1 might be the D (6 bases). The germline CDR1 and CDR2 sequences are SGHTA and FQGNSA. V was trimmed by 4 bases and J by 0 bases, leaving 13 bases between them. There are 16 residues in the CDR3. CDR3 region: CASSSGTPDSNQPQHF. The CDR3 DNA is TGTGCCAGCAGCTCTGGGACACCTGATAGCAATCAGCCCCAGCATTTT.

This chain's CDR3 is CASSQGTTNTEAFF. The DNA of the CDR3 is TGCGCCAGCAGCCAAGGGACAACGAACACTGAAGCTTTCTTT. The chain couples TRBV4-1 to TRBJ1-1; a weak D match, TRBD1 (5 bases). The CDR3 contains 14 residues. Germline V gives CDR1 MGHRA, CDR2 YSYEKL. V was cut by 1 base and J by 1 base, with 7 bases left in between.

The gene calls are TRBV9 and TRBJ1-4, with a possible D match to TRBD1 (6 bases). V dropped 3 bases and J dropped 6 bases, with 15 bases sitting between them. The CDR3 is made up of 15 amino acids. Germline V lookup: CDR1 SGDLS, CDR2 YYNGEE. As DNA, the CDR3 is TGTGCCAGCAGCGCCGGGGGGGCGTCAGATGAAAAACTGTTTTTT. The encoded protein is CASSAGGASDEKLFF.

The table lists this clone with a few counts. V usage is TRBV18 and J usage is TRBJ1-2; 8 bases match TRBD1. This CDR3 spans 17 amino acids. J was trimmed by 2 bases and V by 1 base; bases with no gene match: 9. Germline V gene data show CDR1 as KGHSH and CDR2 as LQKENI. The chain's CDR3 is CASSPQSGTGQNYGYTF. In DNA form, the CDR3 reads TGTGCCAGCTCACCACAATCCGGGACAGGCCAAAACTATGGCTACACCTTC. The full variable domain, with the rest looked up from reference TRBV18 and TRBJ1-2, is NAGVMQNPRHLVRRRGQEARLRCSPMKGHSHVYWYRQLPEEGLKFMVYLQKENIIDESGMPKERFSAEFPKEGPSILRIQQVVRGDSAAYFCASSPQSGTGQNYGYTFGSGTRLTVV.

This chain connects TRBV7-2 to TRBJ1-2, with 7 bases that match TRBD1. Germline V gene sequence: CDR1 SGHTA, CDR2 FQGNSA. The length of the CDR3 is 14 residues. Trimming cost V 6 bases and J 3 bases; bases outside gene matches: 7. Here the CDR3 DNA reads TGTGCCAGCAGAAAAATAGGGGGCGACTATGGCTACACCTTC. Protein: CASRKIGGDYGYTF.

The rearrangement links TRBV5-4 to TRBJ2-5, with TRBD2 matching 8 bases. Germline CDR1 is SGHNT and CDR2 is YYREEE (reference sequence). J was trimmed by 5 bases and V by 0 bases; bases with no gene match: 9. The CDR3 extends over 16 amino acids. CDR3 region: CASSLDPGGAEETQYF. DNA of the CDR3: TGTGCCAGCAGCTTGGACCCGGGGGGGGCGGAGGAGACCCAGTACTTC.

CDR3 residues: CASSRLGQSTEAFF. For the CDR3, the DNA is TGCGCCAGCAGCCGACTTGGACAGAGCACTGAAGCTTTCTTT. The chain joins TRBV4-1 to TRBJ1-1; maybe TRBD1 (6 bases). The CDR3 runs 14 residues. Trimming stripped 4 bases from V and 4 bases from J, with 13 bases between. CDR1 MGHRA and CDR2 YSYEKL come from the germline V gene.

This chain uses TRBV4-1 with TRBJ2-2; 10 bases map to TRBD2. Unmatched junction bases numbered 5, after V lost 3 bases and J lost 4 bases. Germline CDR1 is MGHRA and CDR2 is YSYEKL. This CDR3 has 16 residues. The CDR3 DNA reads as TGCGCCAGCAGCCACCTAGCGGGGGAGGGCACCGGGGAGCTGTTTTTT. This translates into CASSHLAGEGTGELFF.

The chain recombines TRBV3-1 (or the pseudogene TRBV3-2) with TRBJ1-5; D gene ambiguous. Between the trimmed V and J ends, which lost 3 bases and 1 base, there was a span of 4 bases. This CDR3 has 13 residues. In germline, CDR1 is LGHDT, CDR2 YNNKEL (reference sequence). CDR3 coding DNA: TGTGCCAGCAGCCAGCAGAGCAATCAGCCCCAGCATTTT. Encoded protein: CASSQQSNQPQHF.